The clone carrying this T cell receptor (beta chain) was observed a handful of times. The sample comes from a study of naive and memory T cell subsets. Ligated cDNA underwent four rounds of PCR with nested alpha and beta constant region primers and SP2. TCRdb redid the calling of the 5' RACE reads with MiXCR, one entry per CDR3 protein. The sample includes tens of thousands of distinct CDR3 sequences, more than 7% of them seen just once. V was clipped by 4 bases and J by 7 bases; unmatched bases: 1. The CDR3 is 12 residues long. TCR cDNA received a 3' ligated oligonucleotide that carried a UMI. This TCR came from a male donor in good health. This chain connects TRBV12-3 or TRBV12-4 to TRBJ2-1; 7 bases are a match to TRBD1. The CDR3 is CASSSQGNEQFF. The DNA of the CDR3 is TGTGCCAGCAGTTCACAGGGGAATGAGCAGTTCTTC.